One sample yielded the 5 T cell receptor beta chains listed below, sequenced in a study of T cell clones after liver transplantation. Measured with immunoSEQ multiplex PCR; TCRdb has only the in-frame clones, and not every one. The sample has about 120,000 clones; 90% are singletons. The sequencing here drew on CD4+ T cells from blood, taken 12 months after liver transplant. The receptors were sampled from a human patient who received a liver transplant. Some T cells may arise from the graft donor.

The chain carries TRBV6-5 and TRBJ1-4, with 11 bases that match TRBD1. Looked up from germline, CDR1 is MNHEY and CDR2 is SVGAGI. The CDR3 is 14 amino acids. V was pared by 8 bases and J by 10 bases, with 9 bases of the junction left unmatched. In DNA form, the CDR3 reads TGTGCCAGCGGGCTCCGGGACAGGGGGGTAAAACTGTTTTTT. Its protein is CASGLRDRGVKLFF.

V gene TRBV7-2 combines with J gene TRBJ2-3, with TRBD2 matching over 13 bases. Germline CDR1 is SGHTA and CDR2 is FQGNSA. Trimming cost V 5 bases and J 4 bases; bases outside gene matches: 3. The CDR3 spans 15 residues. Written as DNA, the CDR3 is TGTGCCAGCAGCAGGACTAGCGGGAGCGCAGATACGCAGTATTTT. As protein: CASSRTSGSADTQYF.

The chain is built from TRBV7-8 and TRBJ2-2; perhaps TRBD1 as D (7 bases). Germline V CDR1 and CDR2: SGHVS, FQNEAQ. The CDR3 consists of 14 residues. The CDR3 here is CAARRDSNTGELFF. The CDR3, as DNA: TGTGCTGCGAGGCGGGACAGTAACACCGGGGAGCTGTTTTTT.

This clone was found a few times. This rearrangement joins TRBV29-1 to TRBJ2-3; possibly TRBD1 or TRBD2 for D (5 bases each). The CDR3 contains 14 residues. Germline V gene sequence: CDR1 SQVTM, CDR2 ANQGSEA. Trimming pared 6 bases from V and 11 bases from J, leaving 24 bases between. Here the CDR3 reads CSVLDSQGPLRQYF. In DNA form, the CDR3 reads TGCAGCGTCCTAGACAGTCAGGGACCTCTCAGGCAGTATTTT.

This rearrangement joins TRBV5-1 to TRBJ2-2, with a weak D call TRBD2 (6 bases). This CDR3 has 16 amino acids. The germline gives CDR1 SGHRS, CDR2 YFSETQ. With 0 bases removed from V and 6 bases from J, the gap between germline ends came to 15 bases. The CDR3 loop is CASSLGGANLPGELFF. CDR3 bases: TGCGCCAGCAGCTTGGGCGGGGCCAACCTGCCCGGGGAGCTGTTTTTT.